This TCR beta chain originates from a study of blood T cell repertoires in COVID-19. Turning to the study itself: Acute and convalescent COVID-19 samples came from the United States, Italy and Spain.

Germline V gives CDR1 LNHDA, CDR2 SQIVND (reference sequence). This CDR3 comprises 15 residues. V dropped 10 bases and J dropped 1 base, with 19 bases sitting between them. Authors' processing steps: For nucleated cells, counts were estimated from reference gene primer amplification. TCRdb keeps only in-frame clones here, not all; method: immunoSEQ multiplex PCR. D and trimming were read from the DNA, whereas the V and J calls and clone size are those reported in that table. The top ten hold 4% to 4.5% of the sample, which has around 260,000 clones, less than 90% seen once. The chain couples TRBV19 to TRBJ2-5; tentatively, D is TRBD1 (6 bases). This TCR was recovered from a man aged 55 to 69 with acute or convalescent COVID-19. Sequencing was carried out using peripheral blood. In DNA, the CDR3 is TGTGCCACGAGTTTCCGACAGGCCCTCCAAGAGACCCAGTACTTC. Amino acid sequence: CATSFRQALQETQYF.